The 5 T cell receptor beta chains below come from one sample, sequenced in a study of T-cell memory formation after mild COVID-19. Each CDR3 protein gets one entry after TCRdb re-called the 5' RACE reads with MiXCR. This table has roughly 550,000 distinct CDR3 sequences, roughly 20% appearing once. The specimen was PBMCs or a T cell subset sorted from them (not recorded which). All receptors derive from an adult woman who had mild COVID-19 (a few samples of this study predate the infection). Cell type and time point are not known.

This clonotype was seen a handful of times. This chain links TRBV2 with TRBJ2-5; 7 bases fit TRBD1. The trim removed 6 bases at V and 1 base at J, leaving 5 bases unmatched. This CDR3 region has 14 residues. Germline loops: CDR1 SNHLY, CDR2 FYNNEI. CDR3 residues: CASRVQGIQETQYF. Written as DNA, the CDR3 is TGTGCCAGCAGGGTACAGGGGATCCAAGAGACCCAGTACTTC.

J is TRBJ1-5 and V is TRBV7-8; 7 positions agree with TRBD1. Germline V lookup: CDR1 SGHVS, CDR2 FQNEAQ. Germline trimming cut 5 bases from V and 0 bases from J; bases unmatched to any gene: 4. The CDR3 is made up of 15 amino acids. CDR3 amino acids: CASSQGQTSNQPQHF. CDR3 sequence (DNA): TGTGCCAGCAGCCAGGGACAGACTAGCAATCAGCCCCAGCATTTT.

J is TRBJ2-7 and V is TRBV9; D call uncertain. This CDR3 contains 13 residues. With 2 bases removed from V and 3 bases from J, the gap between germline ends came to 9 bases. Germline V gene sequence: CDR1 SGDLS, CDR2 YYNGEE. The CDR3 DNA reads as TGTGCCAGCAGCGTGGCTGACAACTACGAGCAGTACTTC. Translated: CASSVADNYEQYF.

This clonotype was picked up a small number of times. The genes are TRBV27 and TRBJ1-5; D call uncertain. In germline, CDR1 is MNHEY, CDR2 SMNVEV (reference sequence). The CDR3 consists of 15 residues. V dropped 5 bases and J dropped 4 bases, with 15 bases sitting between them. This chain's CDR3 is CASSRLGELNQPQHF. The CDR3 DNA sequence: TGTGCCAGCAGTCGACTCGGGGAATTAAATCAGCCCCAGCATTTT.

This clonotype was seen a handful of times. The V gene is TRBV19, the J gene TRBJ1-1; TRBD1 is a possible D gene (5 bases). Between the trimmed V and J ends, which lost 4 bases and 4 bases, there was a span of 10 bases. Germline loops: CDR1 LNHDA, CDR2 SQIVND (reference sequence). This CDR3 region has 13 residues. The DNA of the CDR3 is TGTGCCAGTAGTAGCGTGGGGGGCACTGAAGCTTTCTTT. Translation: CASSSVGGTEAFF.